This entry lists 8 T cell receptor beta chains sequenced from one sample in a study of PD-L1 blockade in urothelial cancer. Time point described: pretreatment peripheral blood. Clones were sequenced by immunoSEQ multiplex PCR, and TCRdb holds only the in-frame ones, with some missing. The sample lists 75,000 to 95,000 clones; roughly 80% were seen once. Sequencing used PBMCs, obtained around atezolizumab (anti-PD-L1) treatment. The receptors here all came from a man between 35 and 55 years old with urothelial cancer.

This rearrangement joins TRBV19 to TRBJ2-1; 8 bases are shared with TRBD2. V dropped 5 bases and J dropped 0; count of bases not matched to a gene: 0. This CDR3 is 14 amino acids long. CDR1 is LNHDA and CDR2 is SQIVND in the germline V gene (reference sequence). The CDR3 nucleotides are TGTGCCAGTAGTGCGGGGGGCTCCTACAATGAGCAGTTCTTC. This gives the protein CASSAGGSYNEQFF.

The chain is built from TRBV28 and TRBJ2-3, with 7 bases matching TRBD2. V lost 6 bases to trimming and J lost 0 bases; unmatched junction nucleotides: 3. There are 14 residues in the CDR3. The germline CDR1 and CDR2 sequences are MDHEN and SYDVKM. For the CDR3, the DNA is TGTGCCAGCAGAACTAGCGACAGCACAGATACGCAGTATTTT. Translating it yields CASRTSDSTDTQYF.

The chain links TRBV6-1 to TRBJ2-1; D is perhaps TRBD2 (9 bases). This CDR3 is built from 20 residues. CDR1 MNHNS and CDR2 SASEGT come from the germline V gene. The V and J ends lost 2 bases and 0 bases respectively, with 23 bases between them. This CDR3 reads CASSEQGAASGAYSYNEQFF. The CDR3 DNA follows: TGTGCCAGCAGTGAACAGGGGGCGGCTAGCGGGGCCTACTCCTACAATGAGCAGTTCTTC.

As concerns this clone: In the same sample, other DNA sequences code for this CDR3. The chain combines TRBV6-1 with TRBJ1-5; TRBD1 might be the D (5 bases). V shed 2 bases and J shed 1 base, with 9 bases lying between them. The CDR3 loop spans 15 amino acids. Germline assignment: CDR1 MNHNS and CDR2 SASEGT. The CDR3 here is CASSEQDNSNQPQHF. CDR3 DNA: TGTGCCAGCAGTGAACAGGACAACAGCAATCAGCCCCAGCATTTT.

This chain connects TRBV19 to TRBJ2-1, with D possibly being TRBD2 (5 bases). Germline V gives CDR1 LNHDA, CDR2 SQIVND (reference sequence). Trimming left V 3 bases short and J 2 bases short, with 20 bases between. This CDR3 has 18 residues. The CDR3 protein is CASSIGSSGVNPYNEQFF. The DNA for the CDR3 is TGTGCCAGTAGTATCGGCTCGTCCGGGGTTAACCCCTACAATGAGCAGTTCTTC. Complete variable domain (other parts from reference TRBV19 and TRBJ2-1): DGGITQSPKYLFRKEGQNVTLSCEQNLNHDAMYWYRQDPGQGLRLIYYSQIVNDFQKGDIAEGYSVSREKKESFPLTVTSAQKNPTAFYLCASSIGSSGVNPYNEQFFGPGTRLTVL.

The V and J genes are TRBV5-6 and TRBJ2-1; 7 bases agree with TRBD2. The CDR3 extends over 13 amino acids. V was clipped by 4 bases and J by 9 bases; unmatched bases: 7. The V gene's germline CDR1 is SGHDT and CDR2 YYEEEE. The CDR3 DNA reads TGTGCCAGCAGCGATTCGGCTAGCGGTGAGCAGTTCTTC. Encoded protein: CASSDSASGEQFF.

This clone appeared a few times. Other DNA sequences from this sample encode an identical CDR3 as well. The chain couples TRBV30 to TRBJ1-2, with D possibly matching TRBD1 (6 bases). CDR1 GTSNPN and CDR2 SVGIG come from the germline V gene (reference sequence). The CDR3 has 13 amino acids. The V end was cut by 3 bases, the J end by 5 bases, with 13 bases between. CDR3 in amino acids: CAWSRDRPYGYTF. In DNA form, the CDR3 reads TGTGCCTGGAGCAGAGACAGGCCTTATGGCTACACCTTC.

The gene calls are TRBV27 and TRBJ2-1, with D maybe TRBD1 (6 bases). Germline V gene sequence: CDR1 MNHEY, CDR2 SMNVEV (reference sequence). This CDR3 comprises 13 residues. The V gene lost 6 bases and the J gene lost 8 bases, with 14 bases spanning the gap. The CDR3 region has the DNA TGTGCCAGCAGGTCTTCAGGGGTCCATGAGCAGTTCTTC. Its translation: CASRSSGVHEQFF.